These T cell receptor beta chains were read from a single sample in a study of T cell repertoires in cytomegalovirus infection. No antigen has been identified for these receptors. TCRdb re-called the reads with MiXCR, one entry per CDR3 protein. The repertoire consists of approximately 590,000 distinct CDR3 sequences, with roughly 42% occurring once and the leading ten covering about 46%. The sequencing here drew on cultured PBMCs, taken from culture after CMV antigen stimulation. All receptors come from a human donor in good health (CMV status not recorded). Some clones in this sample may be carry-over from other donors' samples. Both conserved end residues are part of each CDR3. The D gene is left open where the match is weak. Where a row states a size, it is once, few, many or the class of an expanded clone; other rows omit it.

CDR3 protein: CASSHIPPPYNEQFF
CDR3 DNA: TGTGCCAGCAGCCACATCCCCCCCCCCTACAATGAGCAGTTCTTC
clone size: -
V gene: TRBV5-6
J gene: TRBJ2-1
CDR3 length: 15
D gene: -

CDR3 protein: CSASSGGGDTQYF
CDR3 DNA: TGCAGTGCTAGCAGCGGGGGGGGCGATACGCAGTATTTT
clone size: -
V gene: TRBV20-1
J gene: TRBJ2-3
CDR3 length: 13
D gene: TRBD2

CDR3 protein: CASSGAGGTYQETQYF
CDR3 DNA: TGTGCCAGCAGTGGGGCGGGAGGGACGTACCAAGAGACCCAGTACTTC
clone size: -
V gene: TRBV12-3/TRBV12-4
J gene: TRBJ2-5
CDR3 length: 16
D gene: TRBD2

CDR3 protein: CASSESGVDRNQPQHF
CDR3 DNA: TGCGCCAGCAGTGAGTCGGGGGTCGACAGAAATCAGCCCCAGCATTTT
clone size: -
V gene: TRBV10-2
J gene: TRBJ1-5
CDR3 length: 16
D gene: -

CDR3 protein: CSALRTGGTEQYF
CDR3 DNA: TGCAGTGCTCTTAGGACAGGGGGGACCGAGCAGTACTTC
clone size: -
V gene: TRBV20-1
J gene: TRBJ2-7
CDR3 length: 13
D gene: TRBD1

CDR3 protein: CSVSDPGGNEQYF
CDR3 DNA: TGCAGCGTTTCTGACCCTGGCGGGAACGAGCAGTACTTC
clone size: -
V gene: TRBV29-1
J gene: TRBJ2-7
CDR3 length: 13
D gene: -

CDR3 protein: CASSRTINEKLFF
CDR3 DNA: TGCGCCAGCAGCCGGACTATCAATGAAAAACTGTTTTTT
clone size: once
V gene: TRBV5-1
J gene: TRBJ1-4
CDR3 length: 13
D gene: -

CDR3 protein: CASSYRGGNTQYF
CDR3 DNA: TGTGCCAGCAGTTACCGCGGGGGAAATACGCAGTATTTT
clone size: few
V gene: TRBV27
J gene: TRBJ2-3
CDR3 length: 13
D gene: TRBD2

CDR3 protein: CASSPPGANVLTF
CDR3 DNA: TGTGCCAGCAGCCCCCCCGGGGCCAACGTCCTGACTTTC
clone size: many
V gene: TRBV7-2
J gene: TRBJ2-6
CDR3 length: 13
D gene: -

CDR3 protein: CASMYRDSPYNEQFF
CDR3 DNA: TGTGCCAGCATGTACCGGGACAGCCCCTACAATGAGCAGTTCTTC
clone size: -
V gene: TRBV6-1
J gene: TRBJ2-1
CDR3 length: 15
D gene: TRBD1

CDR3 protein: CASSPGSVGTEAFF
CDR3 DNA: TGTGCCAGCAGCCCTGGGTCGGTTGGCACTGAAGCTTTCTTT
clone size: few
V gene: TRBV7-9
J gene: TRBJ1-1
CDR3 length: 14
D gene: -

CDR3 protein: CASSLWSPRETQYF
CDR3 DNA: TGTGCCAGCAGCCTCTGGTCGCCTAGGGAGACCCAGTACTTC
clone size: -
V gene: TRBV5-3
J gene: TRBJ2-5
CDR3 length: 14
D gene: -

CDR3 protein: CASSLAEGPDTQYF
CDR3 DNA: TGTGCCAGCAGTTTAGCGGAAGGACCAGATACGCAGTATTTT
clone size: -
V gene: TRBV12-3/TRBV12-4
J gene: TRBJ2-3
CDR3 length: 14
D gene: -

CDR3 protein: CASLRGRGGQETQYF
CDR3 DNA: TGTGCCAGCCTCAGAGGACGGGGCGGGCAAGAGACCCAGTACTTC
clone size: -
V gene: TRBV2
J gene: TRBJ2-5
CDR3 length: 15
D gene: -

CDR3 protein: CASRGLSNEKLFF
CDR3 DNA: TGTGCCAGCAGGGGACTTAGTAATGAAAAACTGTTTTTT
clone size: -
V gene: TRBV7-2
J gene: TRBJ1-4
CDR3 length: 13
D gene: -

CDR3 protein: CASSLLPTVNYGYTF
CDR3 DNA: TGTGCCAGCAGCCTACTACCGACAGTGAACTATGGCTACACCTTC
clone size: -
V gene: TRBV7-2
J gene: TRBJ1-2
CDR3 length: 15
D gene: -

CDR3 protein: CASSLAGGADEQYF
CDR3 DNA: TGTGCCAGCAGTTTGGCCGGGGGTGCCGACGAGCAGTACTTC
clone size: few
V gene: TRBV12-3/TRBV12-4
J gene: TRBJ2-7
CDR3 length: 14
D gene: -

CDR3 protein: CASSLVRQFGSPLHF
CDR3 DNA: TGTGCCAGCAGCTTAGTACGTCAATTTGGTTCACCCCTCCACTTT
clone size: -
V gene: TRBV7-9
J gene: TRBJ1-6
CDR3 length: 15
D gene: -

CDR3 protein: CASRSKQRGLAGEDSYNEQFF
CDR3 DNA: TGTGCCAGCAGAAGCAAACAACGAGGTCTAGCGGGCGAAGACTCCTACAATGAGCAGTTCTTC
clone size: -
V gene: TRBV12-3/TRBV12-4
J gene: TRBJ2-1
CDR3 length: 21
D gene: TRBD2

CDR3 protein: CSAGLAGRTDTQYF
CDR3 DNA: TGCAGTGCTGGACTAGCGGGACGCACAGATACGCAGTATTTT
clone size: few
V gene: TRBV20-1
J gene: TRBJ2-3
CDR3 length: 14
D gene: TRBD2

CDR3 protein: CASSSWTGPEETQYF
CDR3 DNA: TGTGCCAGCAGTTCCTGGACAGGCCCGGAGGAGACCCAGTACTTC
clone size: -
V gene: TRBV12-3/TRBV12-4
J gene: TRBJ2-5
CDR3 length: 15
D gene: TRBD1

CDR3 protein: CASSQTAGGPDTQYF
CDR3 DNA: TGCGCCAGCAGCCAAACAGCGGGAGGGCCAGATACGCAGTATTTT
clone size: -
V gene: TRBV4-3
J gene: TRBJ2-3
CDR3 length: 15
D gene: TRBD2

CDR3 protein: CASTQPVSYEQYF
CDR3 DNA: TGTGCCAGCACCCAGCCAGTGTCCTACGAGCAGTACTTC
clone size: -
V gene: TRBV6-2/TRBV6-3
J gene: TRBJ2-7
CDR3 length: 13
D gene: -

CDR3 protein: CASSLTSPGLTHYGYTF
CDR3 DNA: TGCGCCAGCAGCCTAACCAGCCCGGGTCTCACTCACTATGGCTACACCTTC
clone size: -
V gene: TRBV4-1
J gene: TRBJ1-2
CDR3 length: 17
D gene: -

CDR3 protein: CASSSDRWSYGYTF
CDR3 DNA: TGTGCCAGCAGCTCGGACAGGTGGTCCTATGGCTACACCTTC
clone size: -
V gene: TRBV7-2
J gene: TRBJ1-2
CDR3 length: 14
D gene: TRBD1

CDR3 protein: CASSVRGVGTDTQYF
CDR3 DNA: TGTGCCAGCAGCGTGAGGGGAGTGGGCACAGATACGCAGTATTTT
clone size: -
V gene: TRBV11-2
J gene: TRBJ2-3
CDR3 length: 15
D gene: -

CDR3 protein: CASTGQGTYTEAFF
CDR3 DNA: TGTGCCAGCACCGGACAGGGGACATACACTGAAGCTTTCTTT
clone size: -
V gene: TRBV6-6
J gene: TRBJ1-1
CDR3 length: 14
D gene: TRBD1

CDR3 protein: CASSPRGQVGPFYEQYF
CDR3 DNA: TGTGCCAGCAGCCCACGCGGACAGGTGGGGCCTTTCTACGAGCAGTACTTC
clone size: -
V gene: TRBV7-8
J gene: TRBJ2-7
CDR3 length: 17
D gene: TRBD1

CDR3 protein: CASSTRTGIHYEQYF
CDR3 DNA: TGTGCCAGCAGTACCCGGACAGGGATCCACTACGAGCAGTACTTC
clone size: -
V gene: TRBV6-6
J gene: TRBJ2-7
CDR3 length: 15
D gene: TRBD1

CDR3 protein: CASSSPLAGFLNSYEQYF
CDR3 DNA: TGTGCCAGCAGCTCCCCCCTAGCGGGTTTTCTGAACTCCTACGAGCAGTACTTC
clone size: -
V gene: TRBV11-2
J gene: TRBJ2-7
CDR3 length: 18
D gene: TRBD2

CDR3 protein: CASSTTSGSPVEQFF
CDR3 DNA: TGTGCCAGTAGTACGACTAGCGGGAGCCCGGTGGAGCAGTTCTTC
clone size: -
V gene: TRBV19
J gene: TRBJ2-1
CDR3 length: 15
D gene: TRBD2

CDR3 protein: CASASQNRAGELFF
CDR3 DNA: TGTGCCAGCGCGAGTCAGAACAGAGCCGGGGAGCTGTTTTTT
clone size: -
V gene: TRBV11-3
J gene: TRBJ2-2
CDR3 length: 14
D gene: -

CDR3 protein: CASSLKRGQGKETQYF
CDR3 DNA: TGTGCCAGCAGTTTAAAACGGGGACAGGGGAAGGAGACCCAGTACTTC
clone size: -
V gene: TRBV28
J gene: TRBJ2-5
CDR3 length: 16
D gene: TRBD1

CDR3 protein: CASSHRVEDTQYF
CDR3 DNA: TGTGCCAGCAGCCACCGCGTCGAGGATACGCAGTATTTT
clone size: few
V gene: TRBV5-4
J gene: TRBJ2-3
CDR3 length: 13
D gene: -

CDR3 protein: CASSPNLYGYTF
CDR3 DNA: TGTGCCAGCAGCCCGAACCTCTATGGCTACACCTTC
clone size: -
V gene: TRBV7-2
J gene: TRBJ1-2
CDR3 length: 12
D gene: -

CDR3 protein: CASRNGPSNQPQHF
CDR3 DNA: TGTGCCAGTAGAAACGGACCTAGCAATCAGCCCCAGCATTTT
clone size: -
V gene: TRBV19
J gene: TRBJ1-5
CDR3 length: 14
D gene: -

CDR3 protein: CASSPARPGDGELFF
CDR3 DNA: TGTGCCAGCAGCCCGGCCAGGCCGGGAGACGGGGAGCTGTTTTTT
clone size: -
V gene: TRBV5-4
J gene: TRBJ2-2
CDR3 length: 15
D gene: -

CDR3 protein: CASSFSSWGTDTQYF
CDR3 DNA: TGTGCCAGCAGTTTTTCATCATGGGGCACAGATACGCAGTATTTT
clone size: -
V gene: TRBV12-3/TRBV12-4
J gene: TRBJ2-3
CDR3 length: 15
D gene: -

CDR3 protein: CASRTPEWKGNYGYTF
CDR3 DNA: TGTGCCAGCAGGACACCAGAATGGAAGGGCAACTATGGCTACACCTTC
clone size: few
V gene: TRBV6-1
J gene: TRBJ1-2
CDR3 length: 16
D gene: -

CDR3 protein: CASSPRGVGDYEQYF
CDR3 DNA: TGTGCCAGCAGTCCCCGAGGGGTGGGGGACTACGAGCAGTACTTC
clone size: few
V gene: TRBV27
J gene: TRBJ2-7
CDR3 length: 15
D gene: -

CDR3 protein: CASKRLADSYNEQFF
CDR3 DNA: TGTGCCAGCAAAAGACTAGCGGACTCCTACAATGAGCAGTTCTTC
clone size: -
V gene: TRBV11-2
J gene: TRBJ2-1
CDR3 length: 15
D gene: TRBD2

CDR3 protein: CASSHGGGDSGTQYF
CDR3 DNA: TGCGCCAGCAGCCACGGCGGCGGGGATTCGGGGACCCAGTACTTC
clone size: -
V gene: TRBV4-1
J gene: TRBJ2-5
CDR3 length: 15
D gene: -

CDR3 protein: CASGLDRVFYTF
CDR3 DNA: TGTGCTAGTGGTTTGGACAGGGTTTTCTACACCTTC
clone size: -
V gene: TRBV12-5
J gene: TRBJ1-2
CDR3 length: 12
D gene: -

CDR3 protein: CASSLGGLPNEKLFF
CDR3 DNA: TGTGCCAGCAGCTTAGGGGGTTTACCTAATGAAAAACTGTTTTTT
clone size: few
V gene: TRBV7-6
J gene: TRBJ1-4
CDR3 length: 15
D gene: -

CDR3 protein: CASSLTAEREQYF
CDR3 DNA: TGTGCCAGCAGCTTGACGGCAGAAAGGGAGCAGTACTTC
clone size: few
V gene: TRBV7-8
J gene: TRBJ2-7
CDR3 length: 13
D gene: -

CDR3 protein: CASSPGVGAGDIEGTDTQYF
CDR3 DNA: TGTGCCAGCAGCCCAGGAGTGGGAGCGGGAGATATAGAGGGCACAGATACGCAGTATTTT
clone size: -
V gene: TRBV7-2
J gene: TRBJ2-3
CDR3 length: 20
D gene: TRBD2

CDR3 protein: CASSRGTSGETQYF
CDR3 DNA: TGTGCCAGCAGCCGGGGGACTAGCGGGGAGACCCAGTACTTC
clone size: few
V gene: TRBV5-5
J gene: TRBJ2-5
CDR3 length: 14
D gene: TRBD2

CDR3 protein: CASSAGTGNSNQPQHF
CDR3 DNA: TGTGCCAGCAGTGCAGGGACAGGGAATAGCAATCAGCCCCAGCATTTT
clone size: few
V gene: TRBV6-1
J gene: TRBJ1-5
CDR3 length: 16
D gene: TRBD1

CDR3 protein: CASSQLEGTGVKNVLTF
CDR3 DNA: TGTGCCAGCAGCCAGTTGGAGGGGACAGGGGTAAAGAACGTCCTGACTTTC
clone size: -
V gene: TRBV7-9
J gene: TRBJ2-6
CDR3 length: 17
D gene: TRBD1

CDR3 protein: CASSDEVNEQFF
CDR3 DNA: TGTGCCAGCAGTGACGAAGTCAATGAGCAGTTCTTC
clone size: -
V gene: TRBV6-4
J gene: TRBJ2-1
CDR3 length: 12
D gene: -

CDR3 protein: CASSSRRGVGGAEETQYF
CDR3 DNA: TGTGCCAGCAGCTCCCGGAGGGGAGTCGGGGGGGCGGAAGAGACCCAGTACTTC
clone size: few
V gene: TRBV7-2
J gene: TRBJ2-5
CDR3 length: 18
D gene: TRBD2

CDR3 protein: CASSFLSRQKNTEAFF
CDR3 DNA: TGTGCCAGCAGCTTTCTTTCGAGACAGAAGAACACTGAAGCTTTCTTT
clone size: -
V gene: TRBV5-8
J gene: TRBJ1-1
CDR3 length: 16
D gene: -

CDR3 protein: CASSSRTGGRKNIQYF
CDR3 DNA: TGTGCCAGCAGTTCTCGGACAGGGGGCAGGAAAAACATTCAGTACTTC
clone size: many
V gene: TRBV12-3/TRBV12-4
J gene: TRBJ2-4
CDR3 length: 16
D gene: TRBD1

CDR3 protein: CASTTGVGSNQPQHF
CDR3 DNA: TGTGCCAGCACTACAGGGGTAGGTAGCAATCAGCCCCAGCATTTT
clone size: -
V gene: TRBV2
J gene: TRBJ1-5
CDR3 length: 15
D gene: TRBD1

CDR3 protein: CASRALSSYEQYF
CDR3 DNA: TGTGCCAGCAGAGCATTGAGCTCCTACGAGCAGTACTTC
clone size: -
V gene: TRBV6-5
J gene: TRBJ2-7
CDR3 length: 13
D gene: -

CDR3 protein: CASSNNQPQHF
CDR3 DNA: TGTGCCAGCAGTAACAATCAGCCCCAGCATTTT
clone size: -
V gene: TRBV6-1
J gene: TRBJ1-5
CDR3 length: 11
D gene: -

CDR3 protein: CASSSTRRLGNSPLHF
CDR3 DNA: TGTGCCAGCAGTTCCACTCGACGCCTCGGGAATTCACCCCTCCACTTT
clone size: -
V gene: TRBV6-5
J gene: TRBJ1-6
CDR3 length: 16
D gene: -

CDR3 protein: CASRRRQKATGTSGGSSYNEQFF
CDR3 DNA: TGTGCCAGCAGGAGAAGACAGAAAGCCACCGGGACTAGCGGGGGCAGCTCCTACAATGAGCAGTTCTTC
clone size: many
V gene: TRBV7-2
J gene: TRBJ2-1
CDR3 length: 23
D gene: TRBD2

CDR3 protein: CASSFDRYSDTQYF
CDR3 DNA: TGTGCCAGCAGCTTCGACAGGTACTCAGATACGCAGTATTTT
clone size: few
V gene: TRBV7-6
J gene: TRBJ2-3
CDR3 length: 14
D gene: -

CDR3 protein: CASSSAGTPKNTIYF
CDR3 DNA: TGTGCCAGCAGCTCCGCCGGGACTCCCAAAAACACCATATATTTT
clone size: -
V gene: TRBV7-8
J gene: TRBJ1-3
CDR3 length: 15
D gene: -